This is a list of T cell receptor beta chains from one sample in a study of T cell responses to AZD1222 COVID-19 vaccine. Some clones are missing from TCRdb's copy, which holds only in-frame ones; the method was immunoSEQ multiplex PCR. The table has about 130,000 clones, approximately 92% seen once. This material consisted of peripheral blood, taken 28 days after the second AZD1222 dose. Receptors originate from an adult who received the AZD1222 COVID-19 vaccine. CDR3s include the opening cysteine and the closing phenylalanine or tryptophan. A D gene is named only where the DNA matches it firmly. Clone sizes are given selectively: once, few, many, or a class where the clone is expanded.

CDR3 protein: CASSSNSGGAYNEQFF; CDR3 DNA: TGTGCCAGCAGCTCCAATAGCGGGGGGGCTTACAATGAGCAGTTCTTC; clone size: -; J gene: TRBJ2-1; V gene: TRBV11-3; D gene: TRBD2; CDR3 length: 16
CDR3 protein: CASIEGPNEAFF; CDR3 DNA: TGTGCCAGCATCGAGGGTCCCAATGAAGCTTTCTTT; clone size: -; J gene: TRBJ1-1; V gene: TRBV28; D gene: -; CDR3 length: 12
CDR3 protein: CASSFRGYETQYF; CDR3 DNA: TGTGCCAGCAGTTTTCGGGGATACGAGACCCAGTACTTC; clone size: -; J gene: TRBJ2-5; V gene: TRBV12-3/TRBV12-4; D gene: -; CDR3 length: 13
CDR3 protein: CASSDRQGDNSPLHF; CDR3 DNA: TGTGCCAGCAGTGACAGACAGGGGGATAATTCACCCCTCCACTTT; clone size: -; J gene: TRBJ1-6; V gene: TRBV6-1; D gene: TRBD1; CDR3 length: 15
CDR3 protein: CATSDRTGVYGYTF; CDR3 DNA: TGTGCCACCAGTGACCGGACAGGGGTCTATGGCTACACCTTC; clone size: -; J gene: TRBJ1-2; V gene: TRBV24-1; D gene: TRBD1; CDR3 length: 14
CDR3 protein: CARAGYTGELFF; CDR3 DNA: TGTGCCAGAGCTGGGTACACCGGGGAGCTGTTTTTT; clone size: -; J gene: TRBJ2-2; V gene: TRBV7-3; D gene: -; CDR3 length: 12
CDR3 protein: CASSIAGGPYNEQFF; CDR3 DNA: TGTGCCAGCAGTATAGCGGGGGGACCCTACAATGAGCAGTTCTTC; clone size: -; J gene: TRBJ2-1; V gene: TRBV7-2; D gene: TRBD2; CDR3 length: 15
CDR3 protein: CASSQEGVTEAFF; CDR3 DNA: TGTGCCAGCAGCCAGGAGGGTGTCACTGAAGCTTTCTTT; clone size: -; J gene: TRBJ1-1; V gene: TRBV3-1/TRBV3-2; D gene: -; CDR3 length: 13
CDR3 protein: CASNRGQNTEAFF; CDR3 DNA: TGTGCCAGCAATCGGGGGCAGAACACTGAAGCTTTCTTT; clone size: -; J gene: TRBJ1-1; V gene: TRBV27; D gene: -; CDR3 length: 13
CDR3 protein: CASSPRSGSGRGGEQFF; CDR3 DNA: TGTGCCAGCAGCCCCCGTTCGGGTAGCGGGAGAGGTGGTGAGCAGTTCTTC; clone size: once; J gene: TRBJ2-1; V gene: TRBV9; D gene: TRBD2; CDR3 length: 17
CDR3 protein: CASSLVEGSRTEAFF; CDR3 DNA: TGTGCCAGCAGCTTAGTGGAGGGGTCAAGGACTGAAGCTTTCTTT; clone size: -; J gene: TRBJ1-1; V gene: TRBV7-8; D gene: -; CDR3 length: 15
CDR3 protein: CAGQRDATNEKLFF; CDR3 DNA: TGTGCCGGACAACGAGACGCAACTAATGAAAAACTGTTTTTT; clone size: -; J gene: TRBJ1-4; V gene: TRBV5-5; D gene: -; CDR3 length: 14
CDR3 protein: CASSTRTGNVEKLFF; CDR3 DNA: TGTGCCAGCAGTACGAGGACAGGGAATGTTGAAAAACTGTTTTTT; clone size: -; J gene: TRBJ1-4; V gene: TRBV28; D gene: TRBD1; CDR3 length: 15
CDR3 protein: CATSRTRQGPNEKLFF; CDR3 DNA: TGTGCCACCAGCAGGACCCGACAGGGGCCTAATGAAAAACTGTTTTTT; clone size: few; J gene: TRBJ1-4; V gene: TRBV15; D gene: TRBD1; CDR3 length: 16
CDR3 protein: CASSLEAGGPNEQFF; CDR3 DNA: TGTGCCAGCAGCTTAGAAGCGGGGGGGCCCAATGAGCAGTTCTTC; clone size: -; J gene: TRBJ2-1; V gene: TRBV11-2; D gene: TRBD2; CDR3 length: 15
CDR3 protein: CAIRGTEPTDTQYF; CDR3 DNA: TGTGCCATCAGGGGGACAGAACCCACAGATACGCAGTATTTT; clone size: -; J gene: TRBJ2-3; V gene: TRBV10-3; D gene: TRBD1; CDR3 length: 14
CDR3 protein: CASSLVYRGGRSEQFF; CDR3 DNA: TGTGCCAGCAGCTTAGTCTATAGGGGGGGCCGGAGTGAGCAGTTCTTC; clone size: -; J gene: TRBJ2-1; V gene: TRBV11-3; D gene: -; CDR3 length: 16
CDR3 protein: CASSKTGTGNTEAFF; CDR3 DNA: TGTGCCAGCAGTAAGACCGGGACAGGGAACACTGAAGCTTTCTTT; clone size: -; J gene: TRBJ1-1; V gene: TRBV27; D gene: TRBD1; CDR3 length: 15
CDR3 protein: CSVATAISYEQYF; CDR3 DNA: TGCAGCGTTGCTACAGCAATCTCCTACGAGCAGTACTTC; clone size: -; J gene: TRBJ2-7; V gene: TRBV29-1; D gene: -; CDR3 length: 13
CDR3 protein: CASSHRVGIPSYEQYF; CDR3 DNA: TGTGCCAGCAGCCATCGTGTAGGGATTCCCTCCTACGAGCAGTACTTC; clone size: -; J gene: TRBJ2-7; V gene: TRBV14; D gene: -; CDR3 length: 16
CDR3 protein: CSVAGTPAAGANVLTF; CDR3 DNA: TGCAGCGTAGCCGGGACCCCGGCCGCGGGGGCCAACGTCCTGACTTTC; clone size: -; J gene: TRBJ2-6; V gene: TRBV29-1; D gene: -; CDR3 length: 16
CDR3 protein: CASSPGQSYGYTF; CDR3 DNA: TGTGCCAGCAGCCCCGGGCAGTCCTATGGCTACACCTTC; clone size: -; J gene: TRBJ1-2; V gene: TRBV27; D gene: -; CDR3 length: 13
CDR3 protein: CASSPRPLSYNEQFF; CDR3 DNA: TGTGCCAGCTCACCACGACCGCTGTCCTACAATGAGCAGTTCTTC; clone size: -; J gene: TRBJ2-1; V gene: TRBV18; D gene: -; CDR3 length: 15
CDR3 protein: CASSQEGATLYGYTF; CDR3 DNA: TGTGCCAGCAGCCAAGAAGGGGCCACGTTATATGGCTACACCTTC; clone size: -; J gene: TRBJ1-2; V gene: TRBV14; D gene: -; CDR3 length: 15
CDR3 protein: CASSFTTSSEQYF; CDR3 DNA: TGTGCCAGCAGCTTTACGACTAGCTCCGAGCAGTACTTC; clone size: once; J gene: TRBJ2-7; V gene: TRBV7-2; D gene: TRBD2; CDR3 length: 13
CDR3 protein: CASSEGRGALRGIEKLFF; CDR3 DNA: TGTGCCAGCAGCGAGGGCAGGGGTGCACTGCGGGGGATTGAAAAACTGTTTTTT; clone size: few; J gene: TRBJ1-4; V gene: TRBV7-8; D gene: -; CDR3 length: 18
CDR3 protein: CASSPWTATDTQYF; CDR3 DNA: TGTGCCAGCAGCCCCTGGACAGCCACAGATACGCAGTATTTT; clone size: once; J gene: TRBJ2-3; V gene: TRBV3-1/TRBV3-2; D gene: -; CDR3 length: 14
CDR3 protein: CASSLGGRARDTQYF; CDR3 DNA: TGTGCCAGCAGCCTGGGCGGGAGGGCGAGGGATACGCAGTATTTT; clone size: -; J gene: TRBJ2-3; V gene: TRBV7-3; D gene: TRBD2; CDR3 length: 15
CDR3 protein: CAISDGQPTPEAFF; CDR3 DNA: TGTGCCATCAGTGATGGACAGCCAACCCCTGAAGCTTTCTTT; clone size: -; J gene: TRBJ1-1; V gene: TRBV10-3; D gene: -; CDR3 length: 14
CDR3 protein: CSVEGDRNTEAFF; CDR3 DNA: TGCAGCGTTGAGGGGGACAGGAACACTGAAGCTTTCTTT; clone size: -; J gene: TRBJ1-1; V gene: TRBV29-1; D gene: TRBD1; CDR3 length: 13
CDR3 protein: CASSPRTANTGELFF; CDR3 DNA: TGTGCCAGCAGTCCGCGGACCGCGAACACCGGGGAGCTGTTTTTT; clone size: few; J gene: TRBJ2-2; V gene: TRBV27; D gene: -; CDR3 length: 15
CDR3 protein: CASSFQGAIPYEQYF; CDR3 DNA: TGTGCCAGCAGCTTCCAGGGGGCAATCCCCTACGAGCAGTACTTC; clone size: -; J gene: TRBJ2-7; V gene: TRBV7-2; D gene: TRBD1; CDR3 length: 15
CDR3 protein: CASSPPLGGTDEQYF; CDR3 DNA: TGTGCCAGCAGCCCCCCCCTGGGGGGCACGGACGAGCAGTACTTC; clone size: -; J gene: TRBJ2-7; V gene: TRBV7-2; D gene: -; CDR3 length: 15
CDR3 protein: CASSTRDGNEKLFF; CDR3 DNA: TGTGCCAGCTCCACACGGGACGGTAATGAAAAACTGTTTTTT; clone size: -; J gene: TRBJ1-4; V gene: TRBV18; D gene: -; CDR3 length: 14
CDR3 protein: CASSVLDSANSPLHF; CDR3 DNA: TGTGCCAGCAGCGTCCTAGACAGCGCGAATTCACCCCTCCACTTT; clone size: -; J gene: TRBJ1-6; V gene: TRBV9; D gene: -; CDR3 length: 15
CDR3 protein: CASSQQGANEQFF; CDR3 DNA: TGCGCCAGCAGCCAACAGGGGGCCAATGAGCAGTTCTTC; clone size: -; J gene: TRBJ2-1; V gene: TRBV5-1; D gene: TRBD1; CDR3 length: 13
CDR3 protein: CASSPGQIYEQYF; CDR3 DNA: TGTGCCAGCTCACCGGGACAAATCTACGAGCAGTACTTC; clone size: -; J gene: TRBJ2-7; V gene: TRBV18; D gene: -; CDR3 length: 13
CDR3 protein: CASSTPRGAYYGYTF; CDR3 DNA: TGTGCCAGCAGTACGCCTCGGGGGGCCTACTATGGCTACACCTTC; clone size: -; J gene: TRBJ1-2; V gene: TRBV28; D gene: -; CDR3 length: 15
CDR3 protein: CASSDPVVRTVNTEAFF; CDR3 DNA: TGTGCCAGCAGCGACCCCGTTGTAAGGACAGTGAACACTGAAGCTTTCTTT; clone size: -; J gene: TRBJ1-1; V gene: TRBV7-9; D gene: -; CDR3 length: 17
CDR3 protein: CASSSRVTSGYNEQFF; CDR3 DNA: TGTGCCAGCAGTTCCCGAGTGACTAGCGGTTACAATGAGCAGTTCTTC; clone size: once; J gene: TRBJ2-1; V gene: TRBV2; D gene: TRBD2; CDR3 length: 16
CDR3 protein: CASSPVPGTGNEKLFF; CDR3 DNA: TGTGCCAGCAGCCCCGTTCCCGGGACAGGGAACGAAAAACTGTTTTTT; clone size: -; J gene: TRBJ1-4; V gene: TRBV4-2; D gene: TRBD1; CDR3 length: 16
CDR3 protein: CASSKESSYNSPLHF; CDR3 DNA: TGTGCCAGTAGTAAGGAAAGCTCCTATAATTCACCCCTCCACTTT; clone size: -; J gene: TRBJ1-6; V gene: TRBV19; D gene: -; CDR3 length: 15
CDR3 protein: CASSIVGAFGDTQYF; CDR3 DNA: TGTGCCAGTAGTATTGTGGGGGCGTTTGGAGATACGCAGTATTTT; clone size: once; J gene: TRBJ2-3; V gene: TRBV19; D gene: -; CDR3 length: 15
CDR3 protein: CQQVRDRGGTGGNTIYF; CDR3 DNA: TGCCAGCAGGTCCGTGACCGGGGGGGGACAGGTGGAAACACCATATATTTT; clone size: -; J gene: TRBJ1-3; V gene: TRBV21-1; D gene: -; CDR3 length: 17
CDR3 protein: CSVETQGFPQETQYF; CDR3 DNA: TGCAGCGTTGAAACACAGGGATTTCCCCAAGAGACCCAGTACTTC; clone size: -; J gene: TRBJ2-5; V gene: TRBV29-1; D gene: -; CDR3 length: 15
CDR3 protein: CASSQGQAHTQYF; CDR3 DNA: TGTGCCAGCAGCCAAGGGCAGGCACATACGCAGTATTTT; clone size: -; J gene: TRBJ2-3; V gene: TRBV14; D gene: -; CDR3 length: 13
CDR3 protein: CASSLVAPSRGRGMGAAYEQYF; CDR3 DNA: TGCGCCAGCAGCTTGGTGGCGCCCAGCCGCGGGAGGGGAATGGGGGCGGCCTACGAGCAGTACTTC; clone size: once; J gene: TRBJ2-7; V gene: TRBV5-1; D gene: TRBD2; CDR3 length: 22
CDR3 protein: CASGQPPYGYTF; CDR3 DNA: TGTGCCAGCGGACAGCCACCCTATGGCTACACCTTC; clone size: -; J gene: TRBJ1-2; V gene: TRBV10-3; D gene: -; CDR3 length: 12
CDR3 protein: CATSRDRGNYGYTF; CDR3 DNA: TGTGCCACCAGCAGAGATCGAGGGAATTATGGCTACACCTTC; clone size: -; J gene: TRBJ1-2; V gene: TRBV15; D gene: -; CDR3 length: 14
CDR3 protein: CASSLGQVPAYEQYF; CDR3 DNA: TGTGCCAGCAGCCTCGGACAGGTACCCGCCTACGAGCAGTACTTC; clone size: -; J gene: TRBJ2-7; V gene: TRBV7-9; D gene: TRBD1; CDR3 length: 15
CDR3 protein: CASSYSKDAGNTIYF; CDR3 DNA: TGTGCCAGCAGTTACTCGAAGGACGCTGGAAACACCATATATTTT; clone size: -; J gene: TRBJ1-3; V gene: TRBV6-5; D gene: -; CDR3 length: 15
CDR3 protein: CASSDCWPSGGSPQETQYF; CDR3 DNA: TGTGCCAGCAGTGATTGTTGGCCTAGCGGGGGGTCACCCCAAGAGACCCAGTACTTC; clone size: -; J gene: TRBJ2-5; V gene: TRBV6-4; D gene: TRBD2; CDR3 length: 19
CDR3 protein: CASSLTGGNTGELFF; CDR3 DNA: TGTGCCAGCAGCTTGACAGGGGGAAACACCGGGGAGCTGTTTTTT; clone size: -; J gene: TRBJ2-2; V gene: TRBV11-2; D gene: TRBD1; CDR3 length: 15
CDR3 protein: CASSQSRVFEKLFF; CDR3 DNA: TGTGCCAGCAGCCAATCCAGGGTTTTTGAAAAACTGTTTTTT; clone size: -; J gene: TRBJ1-4; V gene: TRBV4-2; D gene: -; CDR3 length: 14
CDR3 protein: CASIPRGRDDTEAFF; CDR3 DNA: TGTGCCAGCATCCCGAGAGGCAGGGATGACACTGAAGCTTTCTTT; clone size: -; J gene: TRBJ1-1; V gene: TRBV7-2; D gene: -; CDR3 length: 15